This entry features one T cell receptor (beta chain) sequence. The clone's antigen remains unknown. There are no base qualities to consult, and no much larger clone falls within one base. This sample was taken from a study of cytomegalovirus exposure and HLA in healthy donors (dated by TCRdb to 2015 to 2018). Some background on the complete study: In an earlier analysis of around 540 of the donors, about 260 Gb of sequence data and some 100 million unique TCR beta sequences from roughly 180 million T cells were reported. An early release covering 550 to 700 HLA-typed donors comprised about 300 gigabases of sequencing data and tens of millions of unique TCR sequences. Among the roughly 400 genotyped donors, around 81% belonged to the genetic ancestry cluster associated with self-reported Caucasian donors. The aim of the study was to test whether cataloging public T cell receptors could identify signatures of past pathogen exposure. The T cell repertoires of several hundred subjects were profiled by immunosequencing and related to cytomegalovirus serostatus. Besides the first cohort of 666 subjects, a separate validation cohort made up of 90 to 150 different subjects was used. The study combined high-throughput TCR immunosequencing, statistical association of individual TCRs with disease status, and machine learning to predict cytomegalovirus infection status. A later analysis re-examined previously published TCR beta repertoires from just over 650 donors and added high-resolution HLA genotyping to investigate patterns of TCR occurrence. Rather than drawing on any new phenotypic data, the later analysis identified candidate immune exposures from TCR beta sequences and the way those sequences occurred across donors. To decide whether each TCR beta V gene segment behaved as functional or pseudogenic, an earlier analysis of some 540 of the donors relied on high-throughput TCR beta sequencing. Donor age, sex, ethnicity and CMV serostatus were collected together with the repertoire data. In a later genetic analysis, genome-wide SNP genotypes for about 65% of the roughly 700 donors were used, and that subset was treated as a discovery cohort. All discovery cohort repertoires had been generated on a single sequencing platform. Class I and class II HLA loci were covered by the typing at four-digit resolution. Typing coverage varied by locus: roughly 620-640 donors for A, B, C, DRB1 and DQB1; approximately 520 for DQA1; over 600 for DPA1; around 490 for DPB1. Roughly five DR-DQ haplotypes were handled as single units for association and clustering, since linkage in the cohort was strong. On average, roughly 250,000 unique TCR beta nucleotide sequences were sequenced per donor among fewer than 500 genotyped donors of the cohort, with 15% to 20% of those sequences being non-productive. Here is what the overall study found, with its caveats: According to a later analysis, TCR association rates differed among HLA loci, with DRB1 alleles showing the most associated TCRs and HLA-C alleles showing the fewest. The study listed 164 TCR beta chains as associated with cytomegalovirus. Most TCR sequences were observed very rarely across donors, whereas some public TCRs were present in many individuals. A later genetic analysis reported fewer N-insertions in productive TCRs among donors in an Asian-associated ancestry cluster than the approximately 670-donor mean. Immune exposure information for the cohort was limited to CMV serostatus. Roughly uniform sequencing depth across donors was assumed in presence/absence analyses, although this assumption may not hold. According to the authors, the approach could potentially be generalized to other disease states and immunological phenotypes. This cohort had only TCR beta chains sequenced, and the lack of alpha or paired-chain data limited which features could be detected. The classifier was reported to diagnose cytomegalovirus status with high specificity and sensitivity in both the original cohort and the validation cohort. In a later analysis, HLA-associated TCR beta chains were found to be more clonally expanded and to have lower generation probabilities than equally common non-associated chains. In a later analysis, most CMV-associated TCR beta chains were found to appear HLA-restricted, with HLA associations seemingly driven largely by CMV exposure. Because HLA typing was missing for some donors at each locus, association tests included only the typed subset. A group of highly shared sequence variants was considered likely to be a technical artifact of the sequencing pipeline. Strong co-occurrence of HLA alleles, especially DR and DQ, made assigning TCR associations to individual alleles difficult. Linkage disequilibrium might explain the correlated functional status among segregating V segments, but an unknown experimental factor could not be excluded. A further reported finding was that TCR beta sequences accurately predicted the HLA-A and HLA-B alleles for most subjects in the first cohort. In a later analysis, several top co-occurrence clusters were reported to appear linked to parvovirus B19, influenza, CMV and Epstein-Barr virus. Some IMGT-functional V segments, including TRBV6-2 and TRBV6-3, could not be told apart with the 87-base-pair reads, so those segments were excluded. Because counts were too low, approximately 15 rarely observed V segments, including chromosome 9 orphons, were excluded from the earlier analysis of some 540 of the donors. In vitro tests confirmed that three of the cytomegalovirus-associated TCR beta chains recognize cytomegalovirus antigens. An association between a missense DCLRE1C variant and V-gene and J-gene trimming of TCR beta chains was found in a later genetic analysis and replicated in an independent cohort. Broadly in line with IMGT annotations, most TCR beta V segments showed up in productive rearrangements about 90% or about 30% of the time in an earlier analysis of 587 of the donors. In a later analysis, over 15,000 TCR beta sequences were associated with specific HLA alleles at a false discovery rate of 0.05.

In total, approximately 690 healthy bone marrow donors made up the cohort. At the time of sampling, all cohort members were nominally healthy, though unrecorded immune exposures were likely present. The donor tested CMV seronegative, placing the donor among the 352 seronegative members of the cohort. A peripheral blood sample was collected from each donor, and TCR beta sequencing was performed on peripheral blood mononuclear cells. The Qiagen DNeasy Blood Extraction Kit was used to extract genomic DNA from the blood cell samples. There are 15 amino acids in the CDR3, from cysteine to phenylalanine inclusive. Of all the DNA, just the CDR3 is kept, 45 bases in frame from base 1. V is clipped by 5 bases and J by 0 bases, and the sequence between their germline boundaries is 15 bases long. CDR1 SGHRS and CDR2 YFSETQ are derived from the germline V gene. Preparation of the library involved the immunoSEQ multiplex PCR assay. The multiplex PCR relied on a mix of 60 forward primers for TCR Vbeta segments and 13 reverse primers for TCR Jbeta segments. A multiplex PCR assay on genomic DNA amplified the CDR3 region of rearranged TCR beta genes. The amplified TCR beta libraries were sequenced on the Illumina HiSeq System as 87-base-pair reads. Processing in the source paper ran as follows. Across the 600 to 700 repertoires, a later analysis counted some 80 million unique TCR beta chains, 9.5 million to 12 million of which were shared by at least two donors. To remove PCR and sequencing errors, raw reads were error-corrected and collapsed into unique sequences using a nearest-neighbor algorithm that merged closely related sequences. Alignment of CDR3 sequences to IMGT reference sequences was used to assign V, D and J gene segments. For a sequence to be retained, a match of at least six nucleotides was required to both a V gene segment and a J gene segment. A rearrangement was called productive if the CDR3 had no stop codons and remained in frame with V and J, and every other rearrangement was called non-productive. CDR3 was defined by IMGT convention, running from the second conserved V-encoded cysteine to the conserved J-encoded phenylalanine. Sequences without an unambiguous match to a single V gene segment were excluded from the earlier analysis of a few hundred of the donors. An earlier analysis of 450 to 650 of the donors called V segments functional above 56.7% productive rearrangements and segregating when the between-donor standard deviation exceeded 5%. A statistical classification framework was developed to diagnose cytomegalovirus status using the catalog of TCR beta chain sequences. V and J gene assignment, in a later analysis, came from comparing TCR nucleotide sequences with IMGT/GENE-DB human TR gene sequences. Using the TCRdist pipeline, a later analysis assigned CDR3 sequences along with most-parsimonious VDJ recombination scenarios. In a later analysis, each TCR beta chain was defined by its CDR3 amino acid sequence together with its V-gene family, and reads without a unique V-gene family were excluded. To address suspected cross-contamination and a sequencing artifact, a later analysis removed around 590 highly shared, low-generation-probability nucleotide sequences. For each public chain, a later analysis derived a clonal expansion index from normalized ranks of inferred template counts within each repertoire. A later analysis computed generation probabilities with a VDJ recombination model fitted to out-of-frame rearrangements, and checked the results against IGoR. A later analysis scored TCR-TCR, TCR-HLA and TCR-CMV co-occurrence with hypergeometric tests, applying a repertoire-size bias correction to TCR pairs. False discovery rates were estimated in a later analysis by permuting HLA or CMV assignments 20 times. In a later analysis, co-occurring TCRs were grouped using DBSCAN, with TCRdist sequence similarity added in when clustering inside HLA-allele-positive subsets. Co-occurrence clustering excluded repertoires with fewer than 30,000 or more than 120,000 public chains, plus five with anomalous nucleotide sharing. In TCRdb, the immuneACCESS table is reduced to in-frame sequences with V and J assigned. These tables do not hold every clone; where another copy was compared, an unresolved V gene accounts for under half, and the others remain unexplained. For V, J and clone size, that table is used; D and trimming come from the DNA. This sample holds 95,000 to 150,000 clones; around 78% were observed only once. Of the sample, 3.6% falls within the top ten clones.

This sequence originates from a man in his forties or fifties in good health and CMV-seronegative. The specimen sequenced was PBMCs. The chain employs TRBV5-1 and TRBJ2-7; TRBD2 is perhaps the D gene, given 5 matching bases. The CDR3: CASSIVGRSSYEQYF. Here is the DNA: TGCGCCAGCAGTATCGTGGGGAGAAGCTCCTACGAGCAGTACTTC.